This TCR beta chain was captured by sequencing in a study of regulatory T cells in long-lasting Graves disease. Study results and caveats: New patients shared 966 public clonotypes, fewer than the 2,500 to 3,000 shared by persistent patients.

In germline, CDR1 is SGHDT, CDR2 YYEEEE. This CDR3 is 15 amino acids long. The trim removed 4 bases at V and 3 bases at J, leaving 7 bases unmatched. Researchers made TCR beta libraries by using iRepertoire HTBI primers and running Arm-PCR on CDR3 regions. Each CDR3 protein gets one entry after TCRdb re-called the multiplex PCR reads with MiXCR. The data hold hundreds of thousands of distinct CDR3 sequences, with 16% observed a single time. Described time point: newly diagnosed GD, antithyroid drugs for less than 3 months. RNA from PBMCs was the source of the TCR library. Graves' disease diagnoses used American Thyroid Association guidelines. In this sample, this clonotype turned up many times. Its target is not known. A further study also used this sample, focusing on T cells in Graves' hyperthyroidism and ophthalmopathy.

The source material was peripheral blood mononuclear cells (PBMCs), sampled at new diagnosis, from a patient treated with antithyroid drugs. The V gene is TRBV5-6, the J gene TRBJ2-3, with 8 bases matching TRBD1. This receptor was taken from a man aged 40-55 years with Graves disease. CDR3 residues: CASSTWDRRTDTQYF. CDR3 coding DNA: TGTGCCAGCAGCACGTGGGACAGGCGGACAGATACGCAGTATTTT.